Presented here are 32 T cell receptor beta chains from one specimen sequenced in a study of low-dose radiotherapy and immunotherapy resistance in tumors. It was with a constant-region primer and a V-primer adapter that TCRs were amplified over approximately 18 PCR cycles. Each CDR3 protein is one row after TCRdb ran MiXCR on the reads. The sample carries roughly 50,000 distinct CDR3 sequences, roughly a third recorded once. As to time point: after trial treatment. The treatment: LDRT plus nivolumab, ipilimumab, low-dose cyclophosphamide and aspirin (RACIN trial). The sample consisted of PBMCs, taken after low-dose radiotherapy plus immunotherapy. The receptors stem from a male donor with rectosigmoid adenocarcinoma.

This clonotype showed up just a few times. The chain carries TRBV4-2 and TRBJ1-5, with D maybe TRBD1 (6 bases). The CDR3 runs 15 residues. The germline V gene encodes CDR1 LGHNA and CDR2 YNFKEQ. Trimming pared 0 bases from V and 4 bases from J, leaving 10 bases between. CDR3 amino acids: CASSQETGGNQPQHF. As DNA, the CDR3 is TGTGCCAGCAGCCAAGAGACAGGAGGAAATCAGCCCCAGCATTTT.

There are many counts of this clonotype. The chain has TRBV5-1 and TRBJ2-7; 10 bases are a match to TRBD1. The length of the CDR3 is 15 residues. The V and J ends lost 4 bases and 5 bases, in that order; junction bases with no gene match: 9. Germline CDR1 and CDR2: SGHRS and YFSETQ. Here the CDR3 reads CASSDGTGALHEQYF. Written as DNA, the CDR3 is TGCGCCAGCAGCGATGGGACAGGGGCTCTCCACGAGCAGTACTTC.

This clonotype has a single count. The rearrangement links TRBV20-1 to TRBJ2-3; D gene ambiguous. V was trimmed by 3 bases and J by 2 bases, leaving 9 bases between them. There are 13 residues in the CDR3. CDR1 and CDR2 (germline): DFQATT, SNEGSKA (reference sequence). CDR3 loop: CSASVLVTDTQYF. The CDR3 coding sequence is TGCAGTGCTAGTGTATTAGTCACAGATACGCAGTATTTT.

This clonotype was counted ten times or more. The rearrangement joins TRBV28 to TRBJ2-1, with 14 bases aligning to TRBD2. Germline V gene lookup returns CDR1 MDHEN and CDR2 SYDVKM. CDR3 size: 15 residues. The V gene end was trimmed by 6 bases and the J gene end by 10 bases; junction bases not matched to a gene: 8. CDR3 coding DNA: TGTGCCAGCAGCGGGACTAGCGGGAGTTCAGGCGAGCAGTTCTTC. Translating it yields CASSGTSGSSGEQFF.

V usage is TRBV24-1 and J usage is TRBJ2-6; weak D call: TRBD1 (5 bases). CDR3 length: 16 residues. Germline V gene lookup returns CDR1 KGHDR and CDR2 SFDVKD. Trimming pared 9 bases from V and 0 bases from J, leaving 14 bases between. The CDR3, as DNA: TGTGCCACCCGCGACAGCCAGGACTCTGGGGCCAACGTCCTGACTTTC. It translates to CATRDSQDSGANVLTF.

The CDR3 DNA sequence: TGTGCCAGCAGTGGCCGACAGGGGGTCGGCTACACCTTC. Residues: CASSGRQGVGYTF. The chain joins TRBV12-3 or TRBV12-4 to TRBJ1-2; TRBD1 aligns across 9 bases. The V gene end was trimmed by 5 bases and the J gene end by 8 bases; junction bases not matched to a gene: 6. The CDR3 runs 13 residues.

Ten or more counts support this clonotype. This chain uses TRBV7-3 with TRBJ1-6, with 10 bases lining up with TRBD1. This CDR3 is built from 15 residues. Germline-derived CDR1 and CDR2 are SGHTA and FQGTGA. Trimming removed 4 bases from V and 9 bases from J; junction bases left unmatched: 6. In DNA, the CDR3 is TGTGCCAGCAGCTCCGGGACAGGGGTCGGTTCACCCCTCCACTTT. It translates to CASSSGTGVGSPLHF.

This clonotype was seen ten or more times. This chain connects TRBV6-2 or TRBV6-3 to TRBJ2-7, with D hard to call. From germline, CDR1 is MNHEY and CDR2 SVGEGT. V was trimmed by 4 bases and J by 6 bases, leaving 7 bases between them. There are 11 residues in the CDR3. Written as DNA, the CDR3 is TGTGCCAGCAGTTTTGGGTCCGAGCAGTACTTC. Translating gives CASSFGSEQYF.

Ten or more counts support this clonotype. The CDR3 region has the DNA TGCGCCAGCGGCATTCCAGGGGGCCTGGACTATGGCTACACCTTC. This codes for CASGIPGGLDYGYTF. V usage is TRBV4-1 and J usage is TRBJ1-2, with TRBD1 identical over 8 bases. V shed 8 bases, J shed 3 bases, and the junction held 11 bases outside the gene matches. CDR1 is MGHRA and CDR2 is YSYEKL in the germline V gene. The CDR3 consists of 15 residues.

The rearrangement uses TRBV5-4 and TRBJ2-5, with 8 bases matching TRBD2. Germline values: CDR1 SGHNT, CDR2 YYREEE (reference sequence). The CDR3 runs to 13 residues. Germline trimming cut 5 bases from V and 5 bases from J; bases unmatched to any gene: 5. The CDR3 DNA follows: TGTGCCAGCAGTCGGGGGGGGACCGAGACCCAGTACTTC. Its protein product is CASSRGGTETQYF.

This clonotype was recorded a few times. The J gene is TRBJ2-5, the V gene TRBV6-1; possibly TRBD1 or TRBD2 for D (5 bases each). The V end lost 4 bases, the J end lost 5 bases, and 20 bases lay between the germline ends. The V gene's germline CDR1 is MNHNS and CDR2 SASEGT. The CDR3 consists of 16 residues. This CDR3 is CASSGGTATLGETQYF. The CDR3 nucleotides read TGTGCCAGCAGTGGGGGGACCGCCACCCTCGGGGAGACCCAGTACTTC.

This clonotype was seen more than once but under ten times. One base away lies a much larger clone, so this may be a sequencing read error. The gene calls are TRBV27 and TRBJ2-7, with TRBD2 identical over 8 bases. This CDR3 contains 15 residues. Germline-derived CDR1 and CDR2 are MNHEY and SMNVEV (reference sequence). CDR3 sequence (DNA): TGTGTCAGCAAGTGGCGGCGGGAGGTCGCCTACGAGCAGTACTTC. Translated: CVSKWRREVAYEQYF.

This clonotype was seen ten or more times. The rearrangement links TRBV10-3 to TRBJ2-1, with TRBD2 matching 8 bases. Germline values: CDR1 ENHRY, CDR2 SYGVKD. The length of the CDR3 is 14 residues. The V segment lost 4 bases and the J segment 5 bases; nucleotides outside the gene matches: 4. The CDR3 spells CAISASGPNNEQFF. The CDR3 nucleotides are TGTGCCATCAGTGCTAGCGGGCCCAACAATGAGCAGTTCTTC.

This clonotype has at least ten counts. The CDR3 here is CASSDGGVSYNEQFF. The DNA of the CDR3 is TGTGCCAGCAGCGACGGGGGGGTCTCCTACAATGAGCAGTTCTTC. This chain uses TRBV6-2 or TRBV6-3 with TRBJ2-1, with 8 nucleotides matching TRBD2. CDR1 is MNHEY, CDR2 SVGEGT, per germline. The CDR3 extends over 15 amino acids. Trimming at V came to 6 bases and at J to 0 bases, leaving 4 bases not matched to a gene.

The chain couples TRBV28 to TRBJ2-3; no firm D call. In germline, CDR1 is MDHEN, CDR2 SYDVKM. Between the trimmed V and J ends, which lost 7 bases and 4 bases, there was a span of 6 bases. The CDR3 spans 11 residues. The CDR3 spells CASTRADTQYF. The CDR3, as DNA: TGTGCCAGCACCCGAGCAGATACGCAGTATTTT.

This clonotype showed up just a few times. The chain links TRBV28 to TRBJ2-5; a weak D match, TRBD2 (5 bases). This CDR3 is built from 12 residues. The V end was cut by 5 bases, the J end by 5 bases, with 9 bases between. Germline lookup yields CDR1 MDHEN and CDR2 SYDVKM. CDR3 sequence (DNA): TGTGCCAGCAGTAGCGGCCCCGAGACCCAGTACTTC. Its protein is CASSSGPETQYF. Full variable domain (outside the CDR3, taken from reference TRBV28 and TRBJ2-5): DVKVTQSSRYLVKRTGEKVFLECVQDMDHENMFWYRQDPGLGLRLIYFSYDVKMKEKGDIPEGYSVSREKKERFSLILESASTNQTSMYLCASSSGPETQYFGPGTRLLVL.

The chain has TRBV5-1 and TRBJ2-3; 11 nucleotides match TRBD1. Losses at the gene ends were 3 bases for V and 6 bases for J; bases not matched to a gene: 6. The CDR3 is made up of 15 amino acids. Germline V CDR1 and CDR2: SGHRS, YFSETQ. The CDR3, as DNA: TGCGCCAGCAGCTCCGGGACAGGGGGTTTGGATACGCAGTATTTT. Encoded protein: CASSSGTGGLDTQYF.

This clonotype has ten or more counts. The chain joins TRBV6-5 to TRBJ2-6; the D gene is possibly TRBD2 (6 bases). Germline V gene sequence: CDR1 MNHEY, CDR2 SVGAGI. V was cut by 6 bases and J by 4 bases, with 13 bases left in between. The length of the CDR3 is 15 residues. The CDR3, as DNA: TGTGCCAGCAGGCCGGGGGAGAGCGGGGCCAACGTCCTGACTTTC. It is translated as CASRPGESGANVLTF.

This clonotype was counted between two and nine times. J is TRBJ1-2 and V is TRBV6-5, with 7 bases fitting TRBD1. CDR1 MNHEY and CDR2 SVGAGI come from the germline V gene. This CDR3 region has 13 residues. Trimming removed 6 bases from V and 6 bases from J; junction bases left unmatched: 7. The CDR3 loop reads CASSTTGAHGYTF. DNA of the CDR3: TGTGCCAGCAGCACTACAGGGGCCCATGGCTACACCTTC.

The rearrangement links TRBV12-3 or TRBV12-4 to TRBJ2-2, with D hard to call. The CDR3 consists of 14 residues. The ends were cut back, 5 bases at V and 1 base at J, with 8 bases in the middle. The CDR3 loop is CASSAPKNTGELFF. In DNA, the CDR3 is TGTGCCAGCAGTGCCCCCAAGAACACCGGGGAGCTGTTTTTT.

Within the sample, this clonotype is medium-sized. The J gene is TRBJ2-1, the V gene TRBV5-1; D might be TRBD1 (7 bases). This CDR3 region has 15 residues. Germline lookup yields CDR1 SGHRS and CDR2 YFSETQ. Deletions cut 6 bases from V and 5 bases from J, with 18 bases between. The CDR3 DNA reads TGCGCCAGCAATGATCAGGGGGGTCGGGACAATGAGCAGTTCTTC. Protein: CASNDQGGRDNEQFF.

This clonotype was seen a few times. The chain couples TRBV7-9 to TRBJ2-7; D is uncertain. Per germline, CDR1 SEHNR and CDR2 FQNEAQ (reference sequence). The CDR3 consists of 13 residues. With 5 bases removed from V and 2 bases from J, the gap between germline ends came to 10 bases. The CDR3 bases are TGTGCCAGCAGCCCCACCGCGGCCTACGAGCAGTACTTC. This encodes CASSPTAAYEQYF.

In its sample, this clonotype was seen many times. The chain employs TRBV25-1 and TRBJ2-7; D call uncertain. The V end was cut by 2 bases, the J end by 2 bases, with 10 bases between. Germline V lookup: CDR1 MGHDK, CDR2 SYGVNS. The CDR3 has 14 amino acids. DNA of the CDR3: TGTGCCAGCAGTGAAGAAGTTATGGCCTACGAGCAGTACTTC. Translation: CASSEEVMAYEQYF.

This clonotype was observed many times. The CDR3 DNA follows: TGTGCCACCAGTGGAGGGAGTCTCGCGGCAGATACGCAGTATTTT. Encoded protein: CATSGGSLAADTQYF. The rearrangement links TRBV24-1 to TRBJ2-3; maybe TRBD2 (5 bases). V was cut by 5 bases and J by 4 bases, with 15 bases left in between. In germline, CDR1 is KGHDR, CDR2 SFDVKD. The CDR3 spans 15 residues.

V usage is TRBV29-1 and J usage is TRBJ2-1; weak D call: TRBD2 (7 bases). Germline CDR1 is SQVTM and CDR2 is ANQGSEA. Trimming pared 7 bases from V and 7 bases from J, leaving 11 bases between. This CDR3 contains 11 residues. The chain's CDR3 is CSEEGGNEQFF. In DNA form, the CDR3 reads TGCAGCGAAGAGGGGGGGAATGAGCAGTTCTTC.

This clonotype has ten or more counts. CDR3 in amino acids: CASSSGTGEFF. CDR3 DNA sequence: TGTGCCAGCAGCTCCGGGACAGGGGAGTTCTTC. V and J are TRBV7-2 and TRBJ2-1; the match to TRBD1 covers 10 bases. Germline V gives CDR1 SGHTA, CDR2 FQGNSA. V lost 4 bases, J lost 14 bases, and 2 bases stayed unmatched. CDR3 length equals 11 residues. The whole variable domain, filled in from reference TRBV7-2 and TRBJ2-1, reads GAGVSQSPSNKVTEKGKDVELRCDPISGHTALYWYRQSLGQGLEFLIYFQGNSAPDKSGLPSDRFSAERTGGSVSTLTIQRTQQEDSAVYLCASSSGTGEFFGPGTRLTVL.

The CDR3: CASSHSGGDEKLFF. For the CDR3, the DNA is TGCGCCAGCAGCCACTCGGGGGGGGATGAAAAACTGTTTTTT. The rearrangement joins TRBV4-1 to TRBJ1-4; weak D call: TRBD1 (5 bases). V shed 3 bases and J shed 6 bases, with 11 bases lying between them. The CDR3 extends over 14 amino acids. The germline gives CDR1 MGHRA, CDR2 YSYEKL.

In its sample, this clonotype was seen many times. This chain connects TRBV20-1 to TRBJ1-6; the D gene is possibly TRBD1 (6 bases). The germline gives CDR1 DFQATT, CDR2 SNEGSKA (reference sequence). The CDR3 extends over 15 amino acids. Trimming shortened V by 6 bases and J by 6 bases, and 18 bases separated the two germline ends. The CDR3 is CSASFNQGINSPLHF. The CDR3 nucleotides are TGCAGTGCCAGTTTTAATCAGGGGATTAATTCACCCCTCCACTTT.

This clonotype was detected many times. The V call is TRBV7-2, the J call TRBJ1-2, with a possible D match to TRBD1 (6 bases). Germline CDR1 SGHTA, CDR2 FQGNSA. The germline V and J ends were trimmed by 5 bases and 4 bases, with 14 bases remaining between them. This CDR3 spans 14 amino acids. The CDR3, as DNA: TGTGCCAGCAGCGAAAGACAGGAGAGCTATGGCTACACCTTC. Translating it yields CASSERQESYGYTF. Together with reference TRBV7-2 and TRBJ1-2, the CDR3 gives the full variable domain: GAGVSQSPSNKVTEKGKDVELRCDPISGHTALYWYRQSLGQGLEFLIYFQGNSAPDKSGLPSDRFSAERTGGSVSTLTIQRTQQEDSAVYLCASSERQESYGYTFGSGTRLTVV.

This clonotype was counted a single time. The chain has TRBV27 and TRBJ2-1; no definite D call. V was shortened by 7 bases and J by 8 bases, with 9 bases between the two germline ends. Germline-derived CDR1 and CDR2 are MNHEY and SMNVEV (reference sequence). This CDR3 region has 11 residues. The chain's CDR3 is CASTDWYEQFF. The CDR3 bases are TGTGCCAGCACCGATTGGTATGAGCAGTTCTTC.

This clonotype was observed many times. J is TRBJ2-7 and V is TRBV19, with 7 bases that match TRBD1. The CDR3 loop spans 14 amino acids. J gave up 4 bases and V 5 bases, and 8 bases lay outside the gene matches. Germline CDR1 LNHDA, CDR2 SQIVND (reference sequence). The CDR3: CASSPSGQLYEQYF. The CDR3 DNA reads TGTGCCAGTAGTCCATCGGGACAGCTATACGAGCAGTACTTC.

Concerning this clonotype itself: At one end the junction does not follow the germline gene, possibly because of a read error. V is TRBV6-1 and J is TRBJ2-5; D is ambiguous. Germline V gene lookup returns CDR1 MNHNS and CDR2 SASEGT. CDR3 length: 13 residues. In DNA, the CDR3 is TGTGCCATCAGTGAGCCCAGGCAAGAGACCCAGTACTTC. Protein product: CAISEPRQETQYF.